This TCR beta chain was found in a study of blood T cell repertoires in COVID-19 (dated by TCRdb to about 2020). Background for the entire study: Samples covering the acute and convalescent phases of COVID-19 were provided by collaborators in the United States, Italy and Spain. The material from the prospective study consisted of cDNA or gDNA derived from T cells, B-cell-depleted T cells, or PBMCs. Subjects who had been exposed to COVID-19, were actively infected with it, or had recovered from it provided the deeply sampled blood TCRbeta repertoires that made up the dataset. The repertoires were released in a freely available public database intended as a resource for research on the immune response to SARS-CoV-2. The samples were drawn from two sources: the first 160 participants of the ongoing ImmuneRACE study, and fewer than 1,500 subjects contributed by 6 global collaborators. Sample metadata almost always included a de-identified subject ID, COVID-19 status, age in years and sex. Where HLA class I and class II types were available, the types were taken from metadata supplied by the sample provider, not from assay-based typing.

Collaborating institutions collected whole blood in K2EDTA tubes following their own protocols. For TCRbeta analysis, collaborators shipped samples as frozen whole blood, isolated PBMCs, or DNA extracted from either of those sample types. Note on this clone: Its antigen remains undetermined. Per-base quality was not reported, and no clone a single base away is much larger than it.

For this chain, trimming is 5 bases at the V end and 0 bases at the J end, and the number of junction bases without a gene match is 6. CDR1 and CDR2, per the germline V gene (reference sequence), are SEHNR and FQNEAQ. From its cysteine to its phenylalanine, the CDR3 spans 15 amino acids. Here the CDR3 DNA is all that survives: 45 bases in frame from base 1. Broader findings and caveats from the paper: How much clinical and demographic metadata was included differed by source and by participant, and the metadata was provided uncurated.

The immunoSEQ Assay, a bias-controlled multiplex PCR, was used to amplify TCRbeta CDR3 regions from genomic DNA. Per the authors' processing: The number of nucleated cells in each sample was estimated by amplification of reference gene primers within the assay. To quantify the absolute abundance of each unique TCRbeta CDR3 rearrangement, sequence reads were collapsed and filtered. Productive Simpson clonality was computed per sample as the square root of Simpson's diversity index over productive rearrangements. The table was pulled from immuneACCESS by TCRdb, which kept in-frame rearrangements only. Such tables lose some clones; where checked, under half of the loss comes from unresolved V genes, and the rest has no known cause. From that table come the V and J calls and clone size; the DNA was used to work out D and trimming. Recorded for this sample are 98,000 or so clones; 70% to 90% of them occurred a single time. Roughly 13% of the sample is in the top ten clones.

The receptor was isolated from a woman between 55 and 75 years old in a cohort sampled during active or convalescent COVID-19. The chain links TRBV7-9 with TRBJ1-2; 7 bases in the junction line up with TRBD1. Input material: peripheral blood. This receptor carries the CDR3 CASSVTGEANYGYTF. The nucleotide sequence reads as follows: TGTGCCAGCAGCGTCACAGGGGAGGCTAACTATGGCTACACCTTC.